Below, 6 T cell receptor beta chains from the same sample are listed, as sequenced in a study of technical replicates of blood from a few donors. TCRdb keeps only in-frame clones here, not all; method: immunoSEQ multiplex PCR. Altogether 51,000 or so clones are present, about 94% being singletons, with the ten largest covering 3% to 5%. Input material: PBMCs. These receptors were collected from a human donor in good health. Some clones in this sample may be carry-over from other donors' samples.

This chain connects TRBV7-8 to TRBJ2-7, with 8 bases lining up with TRBD2. The CDR3 extends over 14 amino acids. J gave up 0 bases and V 7 bases, and 5 bases lay outside the gene matches. CDR1 and CDR2 (germline): SGHVS, FQNEAQ. CDR3 region: CASTPTSASYEQYF. Written as DNA, the CDR3 is TGTGCCAGCACCCCGACTAGCGCCTCCTACGAGCAGTACTTC.

The chain joins TRBV6-1 to TRBJ2-6, with D possibly being TRBD1 (5 bases). The CDR3 is 15 amino acids. The germline CDR1 and CDR2 sequences are MNHNS and SASEGT. The V and J ends lost 2 bases and 3 bases respectively, with 8 bases between them. CDR3 sequence (DNA): TGTGCCAGCAGTGAAAGGGGAAATGGGGCCAACGTCCTGACTTTC. Translated: CASSERGNGANVLTF.

The chain employs TRBV4-2 and TRBJ2-7, with 8 bases identical to TRBD2. The CDR3 has 15 residues. Germline CDR1 and CDR2: LGHNA and YNFKEQ. Trimming took 0 bases from V and 6 from J; bases not matched to a gene: 7. CDR3 in DNA: TGTGCCAGCAGCCAAGAGGAAGCGGGAGTTTTCGAGCAGTACTTC. Residues: CASSQEEAGVFEQYF.

The chain employs TRBV10-2 and TRBJ1-1; D possibly corresponds to TRBD1 (5 bases). The CDR3 is 13 residues long. From germline, CDR1 is WSHSY and CDR2 SAAADI. V was shortened by 7 bases and J by 7 bases, with 16 bases between the two germline ends. The CDR3 nucleotides read TGCGCCAGCACGTTCAGGGTGGGTTATGAAGCTTTCTTT. Its translation is CASTFRVGYEAFF.

This rearrangement joins TRBV6-1 to TRBJ1-1; TRBD1 agrees at 7 bases. Germline V gives CDR1 MNHNS, CDR2 SASEGT. This CDR3 spans 13 amino acids. V shed 5 bases, J shed 6 bases, and the junction held 6 bases outside the gene matches. The DNA for the CDR3 is TGTGCCAGCAGTATCCGACAGGGCGCTGAAGCTTTCTTT. Translation gives CASSIRQGAEAFF.

This clone was seen once. The chain is built from TRBV5-4 and TRBJ1-4; D perhaps matches TRBD1 (5 bases). The CDR3 runs to 15 residues. V lost 4 bases and J lost 0, with 10 bases in between. Germline-derived CDR1 and CDR2 are SGHNT and YYREEE (reference sequence). CDR3 amino acids: CASSPQGATNEKLFF. The CDR3 DNA follows: TGTGCCAGCAGCCCCCAGGGCGCAACTAATGAAAAACTGTTTTTT.